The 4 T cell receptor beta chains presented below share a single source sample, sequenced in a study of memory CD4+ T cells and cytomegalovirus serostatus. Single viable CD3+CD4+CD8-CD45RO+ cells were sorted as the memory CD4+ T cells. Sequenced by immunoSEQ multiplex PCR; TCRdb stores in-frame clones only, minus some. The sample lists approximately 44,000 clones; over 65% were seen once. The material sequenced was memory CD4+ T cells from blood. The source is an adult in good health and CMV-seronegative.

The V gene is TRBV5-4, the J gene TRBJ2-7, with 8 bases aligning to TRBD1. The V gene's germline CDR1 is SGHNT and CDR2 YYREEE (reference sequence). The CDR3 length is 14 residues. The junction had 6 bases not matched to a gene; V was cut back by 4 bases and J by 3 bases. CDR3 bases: TGTGCCAGCAGCAGGACAGGGTTTGACTACGAGCAGTACTTC. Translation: CASSRTGFDYEQYF.

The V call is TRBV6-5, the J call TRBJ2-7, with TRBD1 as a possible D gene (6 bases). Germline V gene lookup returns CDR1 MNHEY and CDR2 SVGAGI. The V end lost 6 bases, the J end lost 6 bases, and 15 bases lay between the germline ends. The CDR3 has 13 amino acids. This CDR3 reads CASRYADSFEQYF. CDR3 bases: TGTGCCAGCAGGTACGCGGACAGCTTCGAGCAGTACTTC.

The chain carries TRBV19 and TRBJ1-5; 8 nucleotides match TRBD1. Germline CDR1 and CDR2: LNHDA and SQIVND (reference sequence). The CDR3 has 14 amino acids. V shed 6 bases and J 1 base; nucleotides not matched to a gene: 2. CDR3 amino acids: CASRRQGSNQPQHF. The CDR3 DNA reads TGTGCCAGTAGACGACAGGGGAGCAATCAGCCCCAGCATTTT.

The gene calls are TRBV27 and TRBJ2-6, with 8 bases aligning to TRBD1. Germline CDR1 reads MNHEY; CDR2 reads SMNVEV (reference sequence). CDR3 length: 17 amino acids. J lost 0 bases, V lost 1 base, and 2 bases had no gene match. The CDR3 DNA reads TGTGCCAGCAGTTTATTTACAGGGGGCTCTGGGGCCAACGTCCTGACTTTC. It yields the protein CASSLFTGGSGANVLTF.